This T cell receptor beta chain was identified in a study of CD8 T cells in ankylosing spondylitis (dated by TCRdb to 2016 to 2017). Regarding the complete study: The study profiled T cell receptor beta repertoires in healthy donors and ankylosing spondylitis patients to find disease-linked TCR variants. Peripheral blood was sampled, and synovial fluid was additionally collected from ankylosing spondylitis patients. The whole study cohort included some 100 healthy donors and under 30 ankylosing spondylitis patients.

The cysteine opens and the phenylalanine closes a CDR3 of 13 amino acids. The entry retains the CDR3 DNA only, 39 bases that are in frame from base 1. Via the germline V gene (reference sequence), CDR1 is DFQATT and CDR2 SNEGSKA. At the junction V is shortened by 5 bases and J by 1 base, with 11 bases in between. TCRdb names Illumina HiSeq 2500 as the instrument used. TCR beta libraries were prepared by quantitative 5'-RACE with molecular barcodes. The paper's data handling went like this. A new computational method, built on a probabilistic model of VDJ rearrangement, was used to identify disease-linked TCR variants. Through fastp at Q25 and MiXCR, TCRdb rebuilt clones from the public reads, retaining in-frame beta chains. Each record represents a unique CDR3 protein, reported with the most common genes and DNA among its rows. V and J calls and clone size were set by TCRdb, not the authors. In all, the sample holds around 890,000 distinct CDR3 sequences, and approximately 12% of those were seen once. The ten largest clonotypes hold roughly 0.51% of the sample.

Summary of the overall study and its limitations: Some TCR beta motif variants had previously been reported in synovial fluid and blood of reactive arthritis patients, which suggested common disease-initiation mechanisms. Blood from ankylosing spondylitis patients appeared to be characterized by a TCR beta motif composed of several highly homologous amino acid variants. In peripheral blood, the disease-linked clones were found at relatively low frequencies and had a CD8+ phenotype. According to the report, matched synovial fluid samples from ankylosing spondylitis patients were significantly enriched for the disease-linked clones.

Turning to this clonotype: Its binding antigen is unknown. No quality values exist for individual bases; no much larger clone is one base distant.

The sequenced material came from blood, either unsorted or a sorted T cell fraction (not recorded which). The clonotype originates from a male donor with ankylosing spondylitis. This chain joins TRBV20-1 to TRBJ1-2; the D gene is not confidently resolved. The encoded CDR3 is CSALQTINYGYTF. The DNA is TGCAGTGCTCTCCAGACTATTAACTATGGCTACACCTTC.